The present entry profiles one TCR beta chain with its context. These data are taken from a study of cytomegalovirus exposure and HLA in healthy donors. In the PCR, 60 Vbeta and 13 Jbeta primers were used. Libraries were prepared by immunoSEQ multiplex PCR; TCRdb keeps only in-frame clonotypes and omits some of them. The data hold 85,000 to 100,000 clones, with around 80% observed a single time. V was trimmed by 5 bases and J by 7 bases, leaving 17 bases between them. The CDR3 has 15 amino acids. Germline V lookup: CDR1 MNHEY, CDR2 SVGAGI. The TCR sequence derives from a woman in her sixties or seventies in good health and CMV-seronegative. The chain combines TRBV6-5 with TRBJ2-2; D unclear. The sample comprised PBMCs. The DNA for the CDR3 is TGTGCCAGCAGTCGAGCCCAGTACCTAGGCGGGGAGCTGTTTTTT. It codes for CASSRAQYLGGELFF.